This T cell receptor beta chain appears in the sequencing data of a study of technical replicates of blood from four donors. Germline CDR1 reads MNHEY; CDR2 reads SVGAGI. The junction had 11 bases not matched to a gene; V was cut back by 2 bases and J by 7 bases. This CDR3 contains 16 residues. Generated by immunoSEQ multiplex PCR, the TCRdb table keeps only in-frame clones and is missing some. This sample carries about 72,000 clones, 95% to 96% of them seen once, and the ten largest clones take less than 0.25%. The V call is TRBV6-5, the J call TRBJ2-7, with 10 positions matching TRBD2. Sequenced input: T cells isolated from PBMCs. This clonotype originated in a human donor in good health. CDR3 coding DNA: TGTGCCAGCAGTTACCCCCGGACTAGCGGAGGGCAGGAGCAGTACTTC. Protein product: CASSYPRTSGGQEQYF.